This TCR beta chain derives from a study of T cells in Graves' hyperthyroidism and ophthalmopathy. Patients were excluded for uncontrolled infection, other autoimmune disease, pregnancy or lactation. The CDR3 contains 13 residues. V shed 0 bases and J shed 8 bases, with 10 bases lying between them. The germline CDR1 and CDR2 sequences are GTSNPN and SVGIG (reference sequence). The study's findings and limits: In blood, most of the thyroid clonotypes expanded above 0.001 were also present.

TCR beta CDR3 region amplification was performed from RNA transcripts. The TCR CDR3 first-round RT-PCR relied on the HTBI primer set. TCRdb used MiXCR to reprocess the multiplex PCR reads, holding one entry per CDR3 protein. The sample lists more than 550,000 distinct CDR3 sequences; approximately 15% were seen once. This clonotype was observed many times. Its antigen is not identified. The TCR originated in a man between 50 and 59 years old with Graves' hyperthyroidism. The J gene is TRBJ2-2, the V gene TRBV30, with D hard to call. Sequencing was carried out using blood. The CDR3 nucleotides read TGTGCCTGGAGTGTATCGGTCCTTGGGGAGCTGTTTTTT. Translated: CAWSVSVLGELFF.